This passage covers 16 T cell receptor beta chains from one sample sequenced in a study of T cell changes during pregnancy in multiple sclerosis. Clones were read by immunoSEQ multiplex PCR, and TCRdb kept only the in-frame ones, dropping some. The sample records approximately 40,000 clones, around 90% being singletons. Sequenced here: CD4+ T cells from peripheral blood mononuclear cells, sampled in the second trimester of pregnancy. These receptors were taken from a female donor with multiple sclerosis, enrolled in a pregnancy study.

The CDR3 loop reads CASRRLAVNEQFF. The DNA for the CDR3 is TGTGCCAGCAGGAGGCTAGCGGTCAATGAGCAGTTCTTC. This rearrangement joins TRBV5-6 to TRBJ2-1; 7 bases fit TRBD2. The CDR3 has 13 residues. Looked up from germline, CDR1 is SGHDT and CDR2 is YYEEEE. Trimming removed 5 bases from V and 6 bases from J; junction bases left unmatched: 5.

This chain joins TRBV7-9 and TRBJ2-2, with D maybe TRBD1 (6 bases). The CDR3 is made up of 16 amino acids. The V gene lost 5 bases and the J gene lost 8 bases, with 21 bases spanning the gap. The V gene's germline CDR1 is SEHNR and CDR2 FQNEAQ (reference sequence). The CDR3 sequence is CASSRAAGEPGGELFF. CDR3 DNA sequence: TGTGCCAGCAGCAGGGCGGCAGGGGAACCAGGGGGGGAGCTGTTTTTT.

The V call is TRBV7-9, the J call TRBJ1-4; 8 positions agree with TRBD1. Germline CDR1 reads SEHNR; CDR2 reads FQNEAQ (reference sequence). V shed 5 bases, J shed 7 bases, and the junction held 15 bases outside the gene matches. The CDR3 loop spans 17 amino acids. CDR3 nucleotides: TGTGCCAGCAGCACAGGGACAGGCGCCCAGATGAGTGAAAAACTGTTTTTT. Translation gives CASSTGTGAQMSEKLFF.

The genes are TRBV5-1 and TRBJ2-5; D ambiguous. The CDR3 length is 15 residues. Germline CDR1 is SGHRS and CDR2 is YFSETQ. Trimming shortened V by 0 bases and J by 0 bases, and 9 bases separated the two germline ends. In DNA form, the CDR3 reads TGCGCCAGCAGCTTGGGCAGCGAACACCAAGAGACCCAGTACTTC. Translation gives CASSLGSEHQETQYF.

This rearrangement joins TRBV29-1 to TRBJ2-7; the match to TRBD2 covers 10 bases. CDR1 is SQVTM and CDR2 is ANQGSEA in the germline V gene. This CDR3 spans 14 amino acids. V was pared by 7 bases and J by 3 bases, with 9 bases of the junction left unmatched. DNA for the CDR3: TGCAGCGCCGCCACTAGCGGGGCTAACTACGAGCAGTACTTC. Its translation: CSAATSGANYEQYF.

V is TRBV7-6 and J is TRBJ2-1; possible D gene TRBD2, 7 bases. The germline V gene encodes CDR1 SGHVS and CDR2 FNYEAQ. V was pared by 5 bases and J by 5 bases, with 16 bases between. CDR3 length: 15 amino acids. The CDR3 region has the DNA TGTGCCAGCAGCGCCCGCCGAGGGGGGGACAATGAGCAGTTCTTC. Its translation: CASSARRGGDNEQFF.

This chain connects TRBV6-4 to TRBJ2-1; 14 bases match TRBD2. CDR1 is MRHNA and CDR2 is SNTAGT in the germline V gene. J gave up 2 bases and V 6 bases, and 3 bases lay outside the gene matches. The CDR3 length is 16 residues. The CDR3 DNA follows: TGTGCCAGCAGCGGACTAGCGGGAGGCACCTACAATGAGCAGTTCTTC. Protein: CASSGLAGGTYNEQFF.

The V and J genes are TRBV4-3 and TRBJ2-1; D is possibly TRBD2 (8 bases). The germline V and J ends were trimmed by 3 bases and 12 bases, with 24 bases remaining between them. The CDR3 totals 16 residues. Germline-derived CDR1 and CDR2 are LGHNA and YSLEER. In DNA, the CDR3 is TGCGCCAGCAGCCAGACGGGAGGGGCAGGGGGGGGGCTGCAGTTCTTC. Encoded protein: CASSQTGGAGGGLQFF.

This clone came up a few times. V usage is TRBV19 and J usage is TRBJ1-1, with D possibly TRBD1 on 6 matching bases. Between the trimmed V and J ends, which lost 7 bases and 0 bases, there was a span of 12 bases. The CDR3 is made up of 14 amino acids. Germline values: CDR1 LNHDA, CDR2 SQIVND (reference sequence). Here the CDR3 reads CASNGGLMNTEAFF. The CDR3 DNA follows: TGTGCCAGTAACGGGGGGCTCATGAACACTGAAGCTTTCTTT. The variable domain in full, with the rest retrieved from reference TRBV19 and TRBJ1-1, is DGGITQSPKYLFRKEGQNVTLSCEQNLNHDAMYWYRQDPGQGLRLIYYSQIVNDFQKGDIAEGYSVSREKKESFPLTVTSAQKNPTAFYLCASNGGLMNTEAFFGQGTRLTVV.

This sequence joins TRBV5-4 and TRBJ1-1; 9 bases map to TRBD1. The CDR3 extends over 14 amino acids. With 6 bases clipped from V and 5 bases from J, the junction kept 8 bases outside the gene matches. Per the germline V gene, CDR1 is SGHNT and CDR2 is YYREEE (reference sequence). The CDR3 region is CASTPPGTGTEAFF. The CDR3 DNA reads TGTGCCAGCACCCCCCCTGGGACAGGGACTGAAGCTTTCTTT.

CDR3 nucleotide sequence: TGTGCCAGCAGTTTAGGACTAGCGGCAGATACGCAGTATTTT. Translating it yields CASSLGLAADTQYF. The chain recombines TRBV27 with TRBJ2-3, with 10 bases fitting TRBD2. J gave up 4 bases and V 2 bases, and 0 bases lay outside the gene matches. Per germline, CDR1 MNHEY and CDR2 SMNVEV (reference sequence). The CDR3 consists of 14 residues.

A single count supports this clone. The rearrangement uses TRBV6-1 and TRBJ2-3; D not resolved. This CDR3 has 15 amino acids. V dropped 4 bases and J dropped 0 bases, with 11 bases sitting between them. The germline V gene has CDR1 MNHNS and CDR2 SASEGT. The CDR3 DNA reads as TGTGCCAGCAGTGCGTACAGTGCTAGCACAGATACGCAGTATTTT. The encoded protein is CASSAYSASTDTQYF.

This clone has a single count. The V call is TRBV30, the J call TRBJ1-1; 8 nucleotides agree with TRBD1. V gave up 1 base and J gave up 5 bases; unmatched junction bases: 3. Germline V gene sequence: CDR1 GTSNPN, CDR2 SVGIG (reference sequence). CDR3 length: 13 amino acids. As DNA, the CDR3 is TGTGCCTGGAGTGCGAGGACAGGGACTGAAGCTTTCTTT. It translates to CAWSARTGTEAFF.

This clone is judged medium-sized. J is TRBJ2-3 and V is TRBV20-1; D not certain. The CDR3 extends over 11 amino acids. The germline gives CDR1 DFQATT, CDR2 SNEGSKA (reference sequence). Trimming stripped 5 bases from V and 2 bases from J, with 5 bases between. The DNA for the CDR3 is TGCAGTGCTCTCCTCACAGATACGCAGTATTTT. Translation gives CSALLTDTQYF.

The rearrangement joins TRBV10-3 to TRBJ2-7; a possible D gene is TRBD1 (6 bases). Deletions cut 4 bases from V and 3 bases from J, with 22 bases between. The CDR3 is 17 residues long. Germline values: CDR1 ENHRY, CDR2 SYGVKD. The CDR3 loop reads CAISVRRGPPGDYEQYF. In nucleotides, the CDR3 is TGTGCCATCAGTGTACGCAGGGGCCCGCCCGGGGACTACGAGCAGTACTTC.

The chain combines TRBV20-1 with TRBJ2-1; D is unclear. Trimming stripped 4 bases from V and 4 bases from J, with 2 bases between. The CDR3 contains 10 residues. The germline V gene encodes CDR1 DFQATT and CDR2 SNEGSKA (reference sequence). CDR3 residues: CSATYNEQFF. For the CDR3, the DNA is TGCAGTGCTACTTACAATGAGCAGTTCTTC.